The present T cell receptor beta chain was sequenced within a study of regulatory T cells in long-lasting Graves disease. Documented time point: persistent/refractory GD, antithyroid drugs over 5 years with positive TRAb. PBMC RNA was the source of the TCR library. The EDTA tubes were filled with 7 to 9.5 milliliters of drawn peripheral blood. This clonotype was seen ten or more times. Looked up from germline, CDR1 is LGHNT and CDR2 is FRNRAP. The CDR3 contains 21 residues. V was cut by 0 bases and J by 4 bases, with 30 bases left in between. iRepertoire HTBI primers and Arm-PCR of CDR3 regions built TCR beta libraries. Authors' analysis steps: From all samples, identification returned approximately 14 TRBJ and approximately 62 TRBV segments. MiXCR, run by TCRdb on the multiplex PCR reads, gives a single entry per CDR3 protein. The V and J calls were determined by TCRdb, not by the authors. This sample has about 460,000 distinct CDR3 sequences; roughly 23% occur once, and the top ten carry about 12%.

The specimen was peripheral blood mononuclear cells (PBMCs), collected when the disease was refractory, from a patient treated with antithyroid drugs. This sequence originates from a female donor with Graves disease. The gene calls are TRBV12-5 and TRBJ1-1; TRBD1 is a possible D gene (5 bases). The CDR3 DNA reads TGTGCTAGTGGTTTGGTACTAGGGGAGAAAATATTCCGGTATAAGAGCACTGAAGCTTTCTTT. It codes for CASGLVLGEKIFRYKSTEAFF.